The 32 T cell receptor beta chains in this list originate from one sample, sequenced in a study of regulatory T cells in long-lasting Graves disease. Time point reported: newly diagnosed GD, antithyroid drugs for less than 3 months. PBMC-extracted RNA yielded the TCR library. CDR3-region Arm-PCR and iRepertoire HTBI primers produced the TCR beta libraries. TCRdb reanalysed the multiplex PCR reads using MiXCR and keeps one entry per CDR3 protein. This sample yields under 300,000 distinct CDR3 sequences, of which roughly a fifth are seen a single time; approximately 15% belongs to the top ten. Here the sequenced sample was peripheral blood mononuclear cells (PBMCs), taken at new diagnosis, from a patient treated with antithyroid drugs. The receptors shown here come from a female donor with Graves disease.

V usage is TRBV29-1 and J usage is TRBJ2-1, with D perhaps matching TRBD2 (7 bases). The CDR3 loop spans 14 amino acids. V lost 5 bases and J 0 bases, leaving 11 bases between the germline ends. Germline V CDR1 and CDR2: SQVTM, ANQGSEA. DNA for the CDR3: TGCAGCGTTTGGGAGGGGGTCTCCTACAATGAGCAGTTCTTC. Its translation: CSVWEGVSYNEQFF.

This clonotype showed up just a few times. This chain links TRBV7-7 with TRBJ1-1, with D hard to call. Germline CDR1 is SSHAT and CDR2 is FNYEAQ (reference sequence). The length of the CDR3 is 16 residues. Trimming took 5 bases from V and 2 from J, leaving 18 bases between them. The CDR3 DNA reads as TGTGCCAGCAGCCCCAGCCGCCGATGGACTAACACTGAAGCTTTCTTT. Its protein product is CASSPSRRWTNTEAFF.

This clonotype appeared many times. The chain links TRBV29-1 to TRBJ2-7; 7 bases fit TRBD1. The CDR3 length is 14 residues. Germline lookup yields CDR1 SQVTM and CDR2 ANQGSEA. The junction had 11 bases not matched to a gene; V was cut back by 4 bases and J by 5 bases. In DNA form, the CDR3 reads TGCAGCGTTGTGGCGCCAGGGGGTTTTGACGAGCAGTACTTC. It codes for CSVVAPGGFDEQYF.

This clonotype was found a few times. V gene TRBV12-3 or TRBV12-4 combines with J gene TRBJ1-3; 7 bases match TRBD1. V was clipped by 4 bases and J by 5 bases; unmatched bases: 8. CDR3 length: 15 amino acids. This CDR3 is CASSSGTEKRNTIYF. The CDR3 nucleotides are TGTGCCAGCAGTTCCGGGACAGAGAAACGAAACACCATATATTTT.

This clonotype has a handful of counts. The V and J genes are TRBV7-9 and TRBJ2-6, with 8 positions matching TRBD2. Germline lookup yields CDR1 SEHNR and CDR2 FQNEAQ (reference sequence). The CDR3 runs to 17 residues. The V segment lost 5 bases and the J segment 3 bases; nucleotides outside the gene matches: 9. The CDR3 DNA reads as TGTGCCAGCAGCCCTCGGGTAGCGGGGAGTGGGGCCAACGTCCTGACTTTC. It codes for CASSPRVAGSGANVLTF.

There are many counts of this clonotype. As DNA, the CDR3 is TGTGCCAGCAGTTCAGCGAGCCCCGGGGAGCTGTTTTTT. It specifies CASSSASPGELFF. The chain combines TRBV6-5 with TRBJ2-2; the D is unclear. The CDR3 contains 13 residues. With 4 bases removed from V and 6 bases from J, the gap between germline ends came to 9 bases. The germline V gene has CDR1 MNHEY and CDR2 SVGAGI.

This clonotype was seen ten or more times. The chain employs TRBV5-1 and TRBJ1-1; no clear D gene. The CDR3 is 13 residues long. Germline V gene lookup returns CDR1 SGHRS and CDR2 YFSETQ. Trimming pared 4 bases from V and 3 bases from J, leaving 10 bases between. The CDR3 sequence is CASSGDKHTEAFF. Here the CDR3 DNA reads TGCGCCAGCAGCGGAGACAAGCACACTGAAGCTTTCTTT.

DNA for the CDR3: TGTGCCAGCAGTGAAGTAGGGACGGGGAAGGGTACGCAGTATTTT. Its protein is CASSEVGTGKGTQYF. This chain joins TRBV6-1 and TRBJ2-3; D assignment may be TRBD1 or TRBD2 (5 bases each). CDR1 and CDR2 from the germline V gene are MNHNS and SASEGT. V dropped 1 base and J dropped 8 bases, with 16 bases sitting between them. This CDR3 has 15 amino acids.

This chain connects TRBV7-8 to TRBJ1-5, with TRBD1 as a possible D gene (6 bases). Germline V lookup: CDR1 SGHVS, CDR2 FQNEAQ. The CDR3 totals 15 residues. V lost 5 bases and J 1 base, leaving 12 bases between the germline ends. The CDR3 reads CASSRYRDSNQPQHF. In DNA form, the CDR3 reads TGTGCCAGCAGCCGATACAGGGACAGCAATCAGCCCCAGCATTTT.

This rearrangement joins TRBV10-2 to TRBJ2-7, with TRBD2 matching over 7 bases. CDR1 is WSHSY, CDR2 SAAADI, per germline. J gave up 0 bases and V 6 bases, and 5 bases lay outside the gene matches. This CDR3 spans 14 amino acids. Here the CDR3 DNA reads TGCGCCAGCAGGCCAGCGGGGTTCTCCTACGAGCAGTACTTC. Its translation: CASRPAGFSYEQYF.

The table lists this clonotype with many counts. The chain uses TRBV20-1 and TRBJ2-5; D may be TRBD2 (6 bases). V was clipped by 3 bases and J by 3 bases, with 14 bases between them. Germline V gives CDR1 DFQATT, CDR2 SNEGSKA (reference sequence). The CDR3 spans 14 residues. CDR3 DNA sequence: TGCAGTGCTAGGGCGGGGCTAGGGGAAGAGACCCAGTACTTC. This sequence encodes CSARAGLGEETQYF.

This clonotype was seen a few times. The chain has TRBV19 and TRBJ2-7; 8 bases match TRBD1. Unmatched junction bases numbered 6, after V lost 5 bases and J lost 3 bases. The CDR3 has 14 amino acids. Germline CDR1 is LNHDA and CDR2 is SQIVND (reference sequence). In DNA, the CDR3 is TGTGCCAGTAGTCCCCAGGGGGCGTACTACGAGCAGTACTTC. This gives the protein CASSPQGAYYEQYF.

Many counts were recorded for this clonotype. The chain uses TRBV11-3 and TRBJ2-5; 12 bases fit TRBD2. Germline CDR1 is SGHNT and CDR2 is YENEEA. V lost 3 bases and J lost 1; bases outside the gene matches: 3. The CDR3 runs to 16 residues. CDR3 coding DNA: TGTGCCAGCAGCTTGGGGACTAGCGGGCCCCAAGAGACCCAGTACTTC. Translation: CASSLGTSGPQETQYF.

Details on this clonotype: This may arise from a read error, as a much more abundant clone is one base away. The rearrangement links TRBV5-5 to TRBJ2-3; TRBD1 matches 7 bases. This CDR3 comprises 16 residues. Germline values: CDR1 SGHKS, CDR2 YYEKEE (reference sequence). CDR3: CASSLTLHRGADRQYF. CDR3 DNA: TGTGCCAGCAGCTTGACTCTTCACAGGGGTGCAGATAGGCAGTATTTT.

This clonotype was found many times. The rearrangement links TRBV2 to TRBJ1-4; D unresolved. Trimming took off 5 bases at V and 3 bases at J, with 16 bases between the two ends. CDR1 is SNHLY and CDR2 is FYNNEI in the germline V gene. The length of the CDR3 is 16 residues. CDR3 bases: TGTGCCAGCAGTTCGTCTTTTGGCTTTGCTAATGAAAAACTGTTTTTT. Protein product: CASSSSFGFANEKLFF.

A remark on this clonotype: It may be a read error: a sequence one base away is much more abundant. The genes are TRBV20-1 and TRBJ2-5, with D perhaps TRBD1 (5 bases). Germline CDR1 is DFQATT and CDR2 is SNEGSKA (reference sequence). The ends were cut back, 0 bases at V and 5 bases at J, with 10 bases in the middle. The CDR3 totals 13 residues. The CDR3 DNA reads TGCAGTGCTAGAGAGGGGCCCGTTGAGACCCAGTACTTC. Translating it yields CSAREGPVETQYF.

For this clonotype: A much larger clone differs by one base, so this may be a read error. This rearrangement joins TRBV11-2 to TRBJ2-1; D call uncertain. CDR1 and CDR2 (germline): SGHAT, FQNNGV. This CDR3 contains 13 residues. DNA for the CDR3: TGTGCCGGCAGCTTAGAAGCATGGGGTGAGCAGTTCTTC. Translation: CAGSLEAWGEQFF.

This chain links TRBV2 with TRBJ2-2, with 10 positions matching TRBD1. V lost 3 bases, J lost 9 bases, and 7 bases stayed unmatched. The CDR3 length is 15 residues. Germline CDR1 SNHLY, CDR2 FYNNEI. CDR3 protein: CASSDLTGGSWELFF. The DNA for the CDR3 is TGTGCCAGCAGTGACTTGACAGGGGGCTCCTGGGAGCTGTTTTTT.

This clonotype occurred many times. This chain connects TRBV7-9 to TRBJ1-4; a possible D gene is TRBD1 (6 bases). This CDR3 is built from 15 residues. CDR1 is SEHNR, CDR2 FQNEAQ, per germline (reference sequence). The V end lost 6 bases, the J end lost 0 bases, and 11 bases lay between the germline ends. The CDR3 loop reads CASRTGHATNEKLFF. In nucleotides, the CDR3 is TGTGCCAGCAGGACAGGACACGCAACTAATGAAAAACTGTTTTTT.

This clonotype was seen many times. V and J are TRBV7-2 and TRBJ2-5, with TRBD2 matching over 9 bases. CDR3 size: 15 residues. Germline V lookup: CDR1 SGHTA, CDR2 FQGNSA. V gave up 1 base and J gave up 4 bases; unmatched junction bases: 4. The CDR3 coding sequence is TGTGCCAGCAGCTTAGGTAGCGGGGGTGGAGAGACCCAGTACTTC. Amino acid sequence: CASSLGSGGGETQYF. The complete variable domain, with remaining parts taken from reference TRBV7-2 and TRBJ2-5, reads GAGVSQSPSNKVTEKGKDVELRCDPISGHTALYWYRQSLGQGLEFLIYFQGNSAPDKSGLPSDRFSAERTGGSVSTLTIQRTQQEDSAVYLCASSLGSGGGETQYFGPGTRLLVL.

The gene calls are TRBV12-3 or TRBV12-4 and TRBJ1-1; no reliable D call. Trimming removed 7 bases at V and 4 bases at J, with 13 bases between. CDR3 length: 13 amino acids. The chain's CDR3 is CASNTKLVTEAFF. CDR3 sequence (DNA): TGTGCCAGCAACACAAAGTTGGTCACTGAAGCTTTCTTT.

There are a few counts of this clonotype. This chain joins TRBV9 and TRBJ1-3; 8 bases are a match to TRBD1. CDR1 is SGDLS, CDR2 YYNGEE, per germline. V shed 3 bases and J 4 bases; nucleotides not matched to a gene: 6. The CDR3 consists of 15 residues. As DNA, the CDR3 is TGTGCCAGCAGCGCATCGACAGGGGTAGGAAACACCATATATTTT. It yields the protein CASSASTGVGNTIYF.

The chain has TRBV27 and TRBJ1-5, with TRBD1 as a possible D gene (6 bases). V was trimmed by 5 bases and J by 7 bases, leaving 12 bases between them. CDR1 and CDR2 (germline): MNHEY, SMNVEV (reference sequence). This CDR3 is built from 13 residues. The CDR3 coding sequence is TGTGCCAGCAGTCTTAAGCAGGGGCAGCCCCAGCATTTT. As protein: CASSLKQGQPQHF.

This clonotype was seen a handful of times. The rearrangement uses TRBV4-1 and TRBJ1-2; D is unclear. The CDR3 is made up of 14 amino acids. The V gene lost 0 bases and the J gene lost 8 bases, with 13 bases spanning the gap. CDR1 is MGHRA, CDR2 YSYEKL, per germline. CDR3 amino acids: CASSQEGEPRGYTF. CDR3 nucleotide sequence: TGCGCCAGCAGCCAAGAAGGCGAGCCCCGAGGCTACACCTTC.

This clonotype was recorded many times. V usage is TRBV6-1 and J usage is TRBJ2-7, with TRBD1 as a possible D gene (8 bases). This CDR3 region has 13 residues. Germline assignment: CDR1 MNHNS and CDR2 SASEGT. Trimming shortened V by 7 bases and J by 2 bases, and 12 bases separated the two germline ends. Here the CDR3 reads CASKQGGAYEQYF. In DNA form, the CDR3 reads TGTGCCAGCAAACAGGGGGGGGCCTACGAGCAGTACTTC.

This clonotype has ten or more counts. The chain combines TRBV20-1 with TRBJ2-7; 7 bases are a match to TRBD1. The V gene's germline CDR1 is DFQATT and CDR2 SNEGSKA (reference sequence). V shed 5 bases and J 3 bases; nucleotides not matched to a gene: 10. The CDR3 is made up of 14 amino acids. The CDR3, as DNA: TGCAGTGCTCCGGTGAGGGGGCGCGTCTACGAGCAGTACTTC. Its protein is CSAPVRGRVYEQYF.

This clonotype was seen at least ten times. This chain uses TRBV7-2 with TRBJ2-3; 12 positions agree with TRBD2. V gave up 8 bases and J gave up 5 bases; unmatched junction bases: 11. The CDR3 totals 16 residues. Germline V CDR1 and CDR2: SGHTA, FQGNSA. The CDR3 here is CASGLAGPVRKDTQYF. Here the CDR3 DNA reads TGTGCCAGCGGACTAGCGGGACCTGTGAGGAAAGATACGCAGTATTTT.

This clonotype occurred many times. The chain carries TRBV7-9 and TRBJ1-2, with TRBD1 identical over 9 bases. J lost 8 bases, V lost 1 base, and 14 bases had no gene match. Germline assignment: CDR1 SEHNR and CDR2 FQNEAQ (reference sequence). This CDR3 contains 17 residues. The CDR3 protein is CASSLERPGTGLMGYTF. CDR3 nucleotide sequence: TGTGCCAGCAGCTTAGAGAGGCCCGGGACAGGGCTCATGGGCTACACCTTC.

The rearrangement joins TRBV2 to TRBJ2-7; TRBD1 aligns across 12 bases. Trimming removed 7 bases from V and 2 bases from J; junction bases left unmatched: 9. The CDR3 extends over 16 amino acids. Per the germline V gene, CDR1 is SNHLY and CDR2 is FYNNEI. The CDR3 region has the DNA TGTGCCAGCACCCGGGACAGGGGGCGCCCTGCCTACGAGCAGTACTTC. Translation: CASTRDRGRPAYEQYF.

This sequence joins TRBV5-6 and TRBJ2-7, with D perhaps matching TRBD1 (6 bases). Germline loops: CDR1 SGHDT, CDR2 YYEEEE. This CDR3 has 14 amino acids. With 3 bases removed from V and 4 bases from J, the gap between germline ends came to 14 bases. CDR3 residues: CASSSTGSRYEQYF. The DNA of the CDR3 is TGTGCCAGCAGCTCTACAGGGTCTAGGTACGAGCAGTACTTC.

In this sample, this clonotype turned up a few times. This chain links TRBV12-3 or TRBV12-4 with TRBJ1-1, with D possibly TRBD1 on 5 matching bases. V was shortened by 9 bases and J by 0 bases, with 17 bases between the two germline ends. The CDR3 extends over 15 amino acids. The chain's CDR3 is CASTPAGALNTEAFF. The DNA of the CDR3 is TGTGCCAGTACACCAGCCGGGGCCTTGAACACTGAAGCTTTCTTT.

In its sample, this clonotype was seen many times. The chain links TRBV5-6 to TRBJ2-7; 9 bases are shared with TRBD1. The CDR3 is 15 amino acids. V was pared by 2 bases and J by 6 bases, with 9 bases of the junction left unmatched. Germline V gene sequence: CDR1 SGHDT, CDR2 YYEEEE. This CDR3 is CASSFSDRGLREQYF. The CDR3 DNA reads as TGTGCCAGCAGCTTCTCGGACAGGGGTCTTCGCGAGCAGTACTTC.